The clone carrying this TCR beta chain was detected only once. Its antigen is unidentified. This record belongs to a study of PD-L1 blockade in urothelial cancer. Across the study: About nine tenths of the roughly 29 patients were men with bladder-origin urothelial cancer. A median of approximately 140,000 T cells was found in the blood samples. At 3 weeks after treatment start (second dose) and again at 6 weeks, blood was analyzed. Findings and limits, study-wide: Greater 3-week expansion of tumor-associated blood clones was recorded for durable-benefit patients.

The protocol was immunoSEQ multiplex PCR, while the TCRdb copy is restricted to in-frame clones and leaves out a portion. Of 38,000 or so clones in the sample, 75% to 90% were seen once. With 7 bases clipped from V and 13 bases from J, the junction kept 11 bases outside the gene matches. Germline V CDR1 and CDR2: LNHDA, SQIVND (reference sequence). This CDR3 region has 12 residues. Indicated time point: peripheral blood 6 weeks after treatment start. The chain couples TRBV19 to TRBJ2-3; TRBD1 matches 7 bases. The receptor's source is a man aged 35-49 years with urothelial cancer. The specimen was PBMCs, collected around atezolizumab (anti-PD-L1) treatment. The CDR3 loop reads CASTSTGWVEYF. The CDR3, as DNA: TGTGCCAGTACCTCGACAGGGTGGGTGGAGTATTTT. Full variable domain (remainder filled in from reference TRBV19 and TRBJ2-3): DGGITQSPKYLFRKEGQNVTLSCEQNLNHDAMYWYRQDPGQGLRLIYYSQIVNDFQKGDIAEGYSVSREKKESFPLTVTSAQKNPTAFYLCASTSTGWVEYFGPGTRLTVL.